These T cell receptor beta chains were read from a single sample in a study of blood T cell repertoires in COVID-19. Only in-frame clones appear in the TCRdb table, and some are missing; sequencing was by immunoSEQ multiplex PCR. The data hold fewer than 95,000 clones, with 80% to 90% observed a single time. The specimen sequenced was peripheral blood. Receptors originate from a man in his forties or fifties with acute or convalescent COVID-19. CDR3s include the opening cysteine and the closing phenylalanine or tryptophan. Fields, in order: D gene, J gene, V gene, CDR3 protein, CDR3 DNA. D genes are given only for firm matches.

d_gene: -
j_gene: TRBJ1-4
v_gene: TRBV23-1
CDR3aa: CASSQLTGGANEKLFF
CDR3nt: TGCGCCAGCAGTCAGCTCACCGGGGGGGCTAATGAAAAACTGTTTTTT

d_gene: TRBD2
j_gene: TRBJ2-5
v_gene: TRBV6-7
CDR3aa: CASSRGLAGVFEETQYF
CDR3nt: TGTGCCAGCAGCCGAGGGCTAGCGGGGGTTTTCGAAGAGACCCAGTACTTC

d_gene: -
j_gene: TRBJ1-2
v_gene: TRBV28
CDR3aa: CASSLDVGGDGYTF
CDR3nt: TGTGCCAGCAGTCTAGATGTGGGGGGGGATGGCTACACCTTC

d_gene: TRBD1
j_gene: TRBJ2-5
v_gene: TRBV3-1/TRBV3-2
CDR3aa: CASRTGGMETQYF
CDR3nt: TGTGCCAGCCGGACAGGGGGAATGGAGACCCAGTACTTC

d_gene: -
j_gene: TRBJ1-2
v_gene: TRBV24-1
CDR3aa: CATSDPQGTHTF
CDR3nt: TGTGCCACCAGTGATCCCCAGGGAACCCACACCTTC

d_gene: TRBD1
j_gene: TRBJ1-2
v_gene: TRBV12-3/TRBV12-4
CDR3aa: CASSLGQGGGYTF
CDR3nt: TGTGCCAGCAGTTTAGGACAGGGCGGGGGCTACACCTTC

d_gene: -
j_gene: TRBJ2-7
v_gene: TRBV7-9
CDR3aa: CASSLNSLSYEQYF
CDR3nt: TGTGCCAGCAGCTTAAATAGCCTCTCCTACGAGCAGTACTTC

d_gene: TRBD1
j_gene: TRBJ2-7
v_gene: TRBV6-6
CDR3aa: CASSQPRGLGGYEQYF
CDR3nt: TGTGCCAGCAGCCAACCCAGGGGGCTGGGTGGCTACGAGCAGTACTTC

d_gene: TRBD1
j_gene: TRBJ1-3
v_gene: TRBV23-1
CDR3aa: CASSPPDRAGNTIYF
CDR3nt: TGCGCCAGCAGTCCCCCGGACAGGGCTGGAAACACCATATATTTT

d_gene: -
j_gene: TRBJ1-2
v_gene: TRBV18
CDR3aa: CASSQGTGAHGYTF
CDR3nt: TGTGCCAGCTCACAGGGAACAGGAGCTCATGGCTACACCTTC

d_gene: TRBD2
j_gene: TRBJ2-2
v_gene: TRBV3-1/TRBV3-2
CDR3aa: CASSGGWNTGELFF
CDR3nt: TGTGCCAGTTCCGGGGGGTGGAACACCGGGGAGCTGTTTTTT

d_gene: TRBD1
j_gene: TRBJ2-1
v_gene: TRBV6-5
CDR3aa: CAVFGQGNSYNEQFF
CDR3nt: TGTGCCGTCTTTGGACAGGGGAACTCCTACAATGAGCAGTTCTTC

d_gene: -
j_gene: TRBJ1-3
v_gene: TRBV7-2
CDR3aa: CASSTVQVPSGNTIYF
CDR3nt: TGTGCCAGCAGCACCGTCCAGGTTCCCTCTGGAAACACCATATATTTT

d_gene: -
j_gene: TRBJ2-3
v_gene: TRBV19
CDR3aa: CASQPRRGASTDTQYF
CDR3nt: TGTGCCAGTCAACCTCGCAGGGGAGCGAGCACAGATACGCAGTATTTT

d_gene: -
j_gene: TRBJ1-1
v_gene: TRBV30
CDR3aa: CAWSVRSGNTEAFF
CDR3nt: TGTGCCTGGAGTGTTAGGAGTGGGAACACTGAAGCTTTCTTT

d_gene: -
j_gene: TRBJ1-1
v_gene: TRBV7-3
CDR3aa: CASSPPGKAGTEAFF
CDR3nt: TGTGCCAGCAGCCCACCAGGGAAAGCCGGTACTGAAGCTTTCTTT